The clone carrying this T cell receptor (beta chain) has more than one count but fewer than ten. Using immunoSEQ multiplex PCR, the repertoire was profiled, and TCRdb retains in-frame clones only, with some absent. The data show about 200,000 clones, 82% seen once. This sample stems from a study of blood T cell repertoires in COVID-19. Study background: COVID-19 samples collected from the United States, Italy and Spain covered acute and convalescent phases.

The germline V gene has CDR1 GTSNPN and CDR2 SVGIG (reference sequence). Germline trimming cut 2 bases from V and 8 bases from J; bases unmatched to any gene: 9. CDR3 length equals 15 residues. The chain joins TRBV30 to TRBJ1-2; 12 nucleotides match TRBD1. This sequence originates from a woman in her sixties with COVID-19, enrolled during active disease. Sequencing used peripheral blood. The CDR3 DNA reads TGTGCCTGGAGTCTTACGGGACAGGGGGCATCGGGCTACACCTTC. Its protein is CAWSLTGQGASGYTF.